The sequence of this TCR beta chain was determined in a study of early T cells in non-severe SARS-CoV-2 infection. On the study more broadly: Chains stayed unpaired after sequencing of bulk RNA from unsorted whole blood.

Unique molecular identifiers (one per individual cDNA molecule) were attached. Each CDR3 protein gets one entry after TCRdb re-called the 5' RACE reads with MiXCR. Here the sample spans tens of thousands of distinct CDR3 sequences, 9.5% to 15% being singletons. The CDR3 totals 11 residues. CDR1 and CDR2 from the germline V gene are SEHNR and FQNEAQ (reference sequence). V dropped 3 bases and J dropped 5 bases, with 4 bases sitting between them. This clonotype has a count of ten or more. The sequencing used whole blood, collected at baseline. V is TRBV7-9 and J is TRBJ1-1; no clear D gene. The TCR was taken from an adult who was a healthcare worker with PCR-confirmed SARS-CoV-2 infection or an uninfected control (not recorded which). CDR3 amino acids: CASSFLTEAFF. The CDR3 region has the DNA TGTGCCAGCAGCTTTCTAACTGAAGCTTTCTTT.